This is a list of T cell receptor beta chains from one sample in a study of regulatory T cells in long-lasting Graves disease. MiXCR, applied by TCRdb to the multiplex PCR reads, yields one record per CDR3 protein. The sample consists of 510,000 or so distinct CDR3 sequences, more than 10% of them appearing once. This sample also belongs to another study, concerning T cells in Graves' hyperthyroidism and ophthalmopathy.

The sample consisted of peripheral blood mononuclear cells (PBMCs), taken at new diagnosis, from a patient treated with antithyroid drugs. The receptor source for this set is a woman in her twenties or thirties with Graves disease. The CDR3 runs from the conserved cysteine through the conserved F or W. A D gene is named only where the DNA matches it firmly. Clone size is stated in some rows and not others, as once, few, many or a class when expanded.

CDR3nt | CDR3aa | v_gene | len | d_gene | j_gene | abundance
TGTGCCTGGGGTAGCGGGAGTGGGGGGTCCTACAATGAGCAGTTCTTC | CAWGSGSGGSYNEQFF | TRBV19 | 16 | TRBD2 | TRBJ2-1 | few
TGTGCCAGCAGTGACGCCAGGGGGCTGGATCAGCCCCAGCATTTT | CASSDARGLDQPQHF | TRBV27 | 15 | TRBD1 | TRBJ1-5 | many
TGTGCCAGTAGTACACCCGGCCTAAAGAAGACTGAAGCTTTCTTT | CASSTPGLKKTEAFF | TRBV19 | 15 | - | TRBJ1-1 | few
TGCGCCAGCAGGACCGGGACAGGGCCCAACGTCCTGACTTTC | CASRTGTGPNVLTF | TRBV5-1 | 14 | TRBD1 | TRBJ2-6 | few
TGTGCCAGCAGTTTAGCCATCAATGGAAACACCATATATTTT | CASSLAINGNTIYF | TRBV12-3/TRBV12-4 | 14 | - | TRBJ1-3 | many
TGTGCCAGTAGTACGCGGCCCACAGGCCGGAGTGAGCAGTACTTC | CASSTRPTGRSEQYF | TRBV19 | 15 | - | TRBJ2-7 | few
TGTGCCAGCAGCCGGAAGAGACGGTCTCAAGAGACCCAGTACTTC | CASSRKRRSQETQYF | TRBV7-2 | 15 | - | TRBJ2-5 | many
TGTGCCAGCAGTGAAGGACTAGCGGGCCCGGACGAGCAGTACTTC | CASSEGLAGPDEQYF | TRBV6-2/TRBV6-3 | 15 | TRBD2 | TRBJ2-7 | -
TGTGCCAGCAGCTTGGGGGGGGCAGGGGCCACCCAAGAGACCCAGTACTTC | CASSLGGAGATQETQYF | TRBV5-4 | 17 | - | TRBJ2-5 | many
TGCAGTGCTAGAGACCTAGCGGGAGATCTCACCGGGGAGCTGTTTTTT | CSARDLAGDLTGELFF | TRBV20-1 | 16 | TRBD2 | TRBJ2-2 | few
TGTGCCAGCTCACAGGCCAGGGTAACGAACACTGAAGCTTTCTTT | CASSQARVTNTEAFF | TRBV18 | 15 | - | TRBJ1-1 | -
TGTGCCAGCAGCCAAGGAAGGGGGCTAACTAATGAAAAACTGTTTTTT | CASSQGRGLTNEKLFF | TRBV14 | 16 | TRBD1 | TRBJ1-4 | -
TGTGCCAGCAGCCCTCTTGACGGGAGGAACAATGAGCAGTTCTTC | CASSPLDGRNNEQFF | TRBV11-1 | 15 | TRBD2 | TRBJ2-1 | many
TGTGCCAGCAGCCCTGGACAGGGTTTGCCTGAAGCTTTCTTT | CASSPGQGLPEAFF | TRBV6-1 | 14 | TRBD1 | TRBJ1-1 | many
TGCAGTGCCTTAGAATCGGGGGATGGAAACACCATATATTTT | CSALESGDGNTIYF | TRBV20-1 | 14 | - | TRBJ1-3 | many
TGTGCCAGCAGCGGGAAACACAACCTCGAGGAGGACGCGTACGAAAAACTGTTTTTT | CASSGKHNLEEDAYEKLFF | TRBV7-9 | 19 | - | TRBJ1-4 | many
TGCGCCAGCAGCGGGGATGGTAGCGGGTTTATCTCAGAGACCCAGTACTTC | CASSGDGSGFISETQYF | TRBV5-1 | 17 | TRBD2 | TRBJ2-5 | many
TGTGCCAGCAGCATTCCTGAGGAGGGGCGGGTCCCTCGGGGCTACGCCTTC | CASSIPEEGRVPRGYAF | TRBV7-3 | 17 | - | TRBJ1-2 | -
TGTACCAGCAGGGGGACAGGAGTTAACTATGGCTACACCTTC | CTSRGTGVNYGYTF | TRBV27 | 14 | TRBD1 | TRBJ1-2 | -
TGTGCCAGCAGTCCTCGGACTAGCGGGAGGCACCTGTGGACCGGGGAGCTGTTTTTT | CASSPRTSGRHLWTGELFF | TRBV6-1 | 19 | TRBD2 | TRBJ2-2 | many
TGTGCCAGCAGAAGTGTCTCGGGGTCCTCTAGCGAGCAGTACTTC | CASRSVSGSSSEQYF | TRBV28 | 15 | - | TRBJ2-7 | few
TGTGCCAGCAGTTACTCGGGGCAGGTCTCTGGAAACACCATATATTTT | CASSYSGQVSGNTIYF | TRBV6-2/TRBV6-3 | 16 | - | TRBJ1-3 | many